The present entry profiles one T cell receptor (beta chain) with its context. Looked up from germline, CDR1 is LGHNA and CDR2 is YSLEER. CDR3 length: 14 residues. V lost 1 base and J 4 bases, leaving 9 bases between the germline ends. This entry comes from a study of blood T cell repertoires in COVID-19. The repertoire was sequenced with immunoSEQ multiplex PCR; TCRdb's copy has only in-frame clones and lacks some. The sample lists more than 100,000 clones; around 89% were seen once. Sequencing was done on a sample of peripheral blood. V is TRBV4-3 and J is TRBJ2-3, with D maybe TRBD1 (6 bases). The sequence came from a man aged 50-59 years with active or convalescent COVID-19. The CDR3: CASSQGWTADTQYF. The CDR3, as DNA: TGCGCCAGCAGCCAAGGATGGACAGCAGATACGCAGTATTTT.